This T cell receptor (beta chain) originates from a study of technical replicates of blood from a handful of donors. Repertoires were generated with immunoSEQ multiplex PCR, while TCRdb's copy carries only in-frame clones and drops some. The sample includes tens of thousands of clones, roughly four fifths of them seen just once. This clone was counted once. The V gene end was trimmed by 5 bases and the J gene end by 6 bases; junction bases not matched to a gene: 4. The germline V gene has CDR1 SGHTA and CDR2 FQGNSA. The CDR3 spans 14 residues. The TCR comes from a human donor in good health. Some clones in this sample may be carry-over from other donors' samples. Sequenced sample: PBMCs. The chain links TRBV7-2 to TRBJ1-5, with 10 bases fitting TRBD1. The CDR3 DNA sequence: TGTGCCAGCAGCGTCGGACAGGGGGGTCAGCCCCAGCATTTT. Translated: CASSVGQGGQPQHF. The whole variable domain, remainder taken from reference TRBV7-2 and TRBJ1-5, is GAGVSQSPSNKVTEKGKDVELRCDPISGHTALYWYRQSLGQGLEFLIYFQGNSAPDKSGLPSDRFSAERTGGSVSTLTIQRTQQEDSAVYLCASSVGQGGQPQHFGDGTRLSIL.